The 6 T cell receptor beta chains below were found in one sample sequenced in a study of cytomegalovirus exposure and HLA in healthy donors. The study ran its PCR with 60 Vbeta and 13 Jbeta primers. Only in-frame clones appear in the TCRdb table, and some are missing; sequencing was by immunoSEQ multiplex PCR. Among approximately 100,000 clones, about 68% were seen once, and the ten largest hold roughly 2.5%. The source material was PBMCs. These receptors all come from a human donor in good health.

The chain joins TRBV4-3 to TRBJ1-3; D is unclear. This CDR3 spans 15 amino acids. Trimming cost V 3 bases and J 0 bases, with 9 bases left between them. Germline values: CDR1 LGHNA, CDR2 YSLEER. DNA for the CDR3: TGCGCCAGCAGCCATACCCCGAGCTCTGGAAACACCATATATTTT. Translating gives CASSHTPSSGNTIYF.

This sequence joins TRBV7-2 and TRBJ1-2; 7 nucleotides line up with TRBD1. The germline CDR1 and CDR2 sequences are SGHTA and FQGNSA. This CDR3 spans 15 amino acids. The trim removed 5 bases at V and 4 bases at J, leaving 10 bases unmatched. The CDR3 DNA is TGTGCCAGCAGCCCACGACAGGGCTGGGGCTATGGCTACACCTTC. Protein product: CASSPRQGWGYGYTF.

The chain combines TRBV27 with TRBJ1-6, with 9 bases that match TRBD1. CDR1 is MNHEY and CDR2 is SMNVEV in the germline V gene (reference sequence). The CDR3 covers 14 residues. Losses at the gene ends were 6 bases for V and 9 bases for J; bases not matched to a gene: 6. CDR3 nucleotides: TGTGCCAGCAGATCTACAGGGGGCACTTCACCCCTCCACTTT. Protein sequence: CASRSTGGTSPLHF.

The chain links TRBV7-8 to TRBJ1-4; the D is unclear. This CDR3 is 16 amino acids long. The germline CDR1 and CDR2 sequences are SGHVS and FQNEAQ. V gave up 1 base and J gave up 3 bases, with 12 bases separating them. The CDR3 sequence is CASSLVSRGPNEKLFF. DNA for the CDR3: TGTGCCAGCAGCTTAGTCAGTCGAGGGCCTAATGAAAAACTGTTTTTT.

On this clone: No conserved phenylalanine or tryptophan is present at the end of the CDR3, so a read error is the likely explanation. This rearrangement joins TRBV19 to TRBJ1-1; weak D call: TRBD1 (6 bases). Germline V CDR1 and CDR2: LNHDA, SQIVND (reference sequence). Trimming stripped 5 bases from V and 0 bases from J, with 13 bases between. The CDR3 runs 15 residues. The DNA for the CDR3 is TGTGCCAGTAGTTGGACAGATAATATGAACACTGAAGCTTTCTTG. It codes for CASSWTDNMNTEAFL.

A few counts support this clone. CDR3 region: CASTPGWGYTF. DNA for the CDR3: TGTGCCAGCACCCCGGGTTGGGGCTACACCTTC. The chain employs TRBV5-4 and TRBJ1-2; D is ambiguous. Trimming took 6 bases from V and 8 from J, leaving 11 bases between them. The germline V gene encodes CDR1 SGHNT and CDR2 YYREEE (reference sequence). The length of the CDR3 is 11 residues. Full variable domain (rest looked up from reference TRBV5-4 and TRBJ1-2): ETGVTQSPTHLIKTRGQQVTLRCSSQSGHNTVSWYQQALGQGPQFIFQYYREEENGRGNFPPRFSGLQFPNYSSELNVNALELDDSALYLCASTPGWGYTFGSGTRLTVV.